This TCR beta chain came from a study of T cell responses to AZD1222 COVID-19 vaccine. Study-wide context: Doses given second, at about 4 or about 12 weeks, were pooled.

Study findings and constraints: Repertoires were obtained only post-peak T cell response. Compared with day 0, the breadth and depth of the Spike-specific TCR repertoire rose significantly after two doses of AZD1222. Only a handful of AZD1222 recipients tested seropositive at baseline.

The repertoire was sequenced with immunoSEQ multiplex PCR; TCRdb's copy has only in-frame clones and lacks some. Among under 200,000 clones, 90% were seen once, and the ten largest hold about 1.6%. This clone was seen once. Its matching antigen is unknown. With V trimmed by 2 bases and J by 5 bases, 9 bases remained unmatched. The CDR3 has 16 residues. Germline CDR1 and CDR2: KGHDR and SFDVKD. The sequence came from an adult in good health. The V gene is TRBV24-1, the J gene TRBJ2-5; 8 bases fit TRBD1. The sample was peripheral blood, taken on day 0 of AZD1222 vaccination. The CDR3 loop reads CATSDSRRGDRETQYF. CDR3 DNA sequence: TGTGCCACCAGTGATTCTAGGAGAGGGGACAGGGAGACCCAGTACTTC.